This is a list of T cell receptor beta chains from one sample in a study of CD8+ T cells in alopecia areata. Sequencing used immunoSEQ multiplex PCR; TCRdb keeps in-frame clones, though not all of them. The sample lists 120,000 to 150,000 clones, around 86% occurring once. The specimen was CD8+ T cells sorted from blood, collected at week 4, from a patient treated with tofacitinib. The source is a human donor with alopecia areata. Each CDR3 is given without its conserved first and last residue. Size values are once, few and many counts, or a class for expanded clones, and some rows have none.

clone size,J gene,V gene,CDR3 protein
-,TRBJ2-7,TRBV27,ASTLTGGYEQY
-,TRBJ2-1,TRBV6-6,ASSTRLAGTDGEQF
-,TRBJ2-7,TRBV6-6,ASSYGTVYEQY
-,TRBJ2-7,TRBV29-1,SATKRDSPSYEQY
-,TRBJ2-7,TRBV25-1,ASSFGSYEQY
-,TRBJ1-6,TRBV7-3,ASRAGGNSPLH
-,TRBJ2-1,TRBV5-4,ASSLTSGGVNEQF
-,TRBJ2-1,TRBV25-1,ASSDPQGFEQF
once,TRBJ2-3,TRBV6-5,ASSYSGHPRTDTQY
-,TRBJ2-5,TRBV14,ASSQDLMTGDAQY
few,TRBJ1-2,TRBV29-1,STRDRGYT
-,TRBJ1-5,TRBV4-1,ASSQDFVTELRQPQH
once,TRBJ2-3,TRBV29-1,SVITGKDTQY
-,TRBJ2-3,TRBV2,ASSRAEDTDTQY
once,TRBJ1-5,TRBV27,ASSLMGNQPQH
-,TRBJ2-2,TRBV29-1,SVGGGTGELF
-,TRBJ2-2,TRBV9,ASTPNTGELF
-,TRBJ1-1,TRBV5-1,ASSLSDFYMNTEAF
-,TRBJ2-5,TRBV7-9,ASSPPGSYQETQY
-,TRBJ1-5,TRBV27,ASSFQSNQPQH
-,TRBJ1-2,TRBV9,ASSPLPHGYT
once,TRBJ2-1,TRBV4-1,ASSQEERDYYNEQF
-,TRBJ2-2,TRBV5-4,ASSSSLRAGVLNTGELF